Following are 27 T cell receptor beta chains from one sample sequenced in a study of blood T cell repertoires in COVID-19 (dated by TCRdb to 2019 to 2021). Library preparation employed the immunoSEQ multiplex PCR assay. Held by TCRdb, this immuneACCESS table contains in-frame sequences only and omits some clones. Under half of the omission traces to an unresolved V gene where checked; the cause of the rest is unknown. Within this sample are 190,000 or so clones, with 70% to 90% of them counted one time only. The top ten constitute 6.5% to 9% of the sample. What was sequenced was PBMCs or T cells enriched from blood (not recorded which). The source is a woman aged 18-29 years who had recovered from COVID-19.

The genes are TRBV5-8 and TRBJ2-1; 8 positions agree with TRBD1. The CDR3 runs to 12 residues. The J segment lost 10 bases and the V segment lost 3 bases, leaving 3 bases of the junction unmatched. Germline CDR1 SGHTS, CDR2 YDEGEE. The CDR3 protein is CASSSPGGEQFF. The DNA of the CDR3 is TGTGCCAGCAGCTCCCCAGGGGGCGAGCAGTTCTTC.

V gene TRBV29-1 combines with J gene TRBJ2-3, with D maybe TRBD1 (6 bases). This CDR3 has 17 residues. V lost 4 bases and J lost 2, with 22 bases in between. CDR1 is SQVTM, CDR2 ANQGSEA, per germline. The CDR3 nucleotides are TGCAGCGTTGCGAACTCAGGGGACCACCTGATCACAGATACGCAGTATTTT. Protein: CSVANSGDHLITDTQYF.

This chain connects TRBV5-5 to TRBJ2-2; D is perhaps TRBD1 (6 bases). CDR1 and CDR2 from the germline V gene are SGHKS and YYEKEE (reference sequence). Between the trimmed V and J ends, which lost 4 bases and 0 bases, there was a span of 10 bases. This CDR3 comprises 15 residues. The CDR3 region has the DNA TGTGCCAGCAGCGCCCGGGACACGAACACCGGGGAGCTGTTTTTT. Amino acids: CASSARDTNTGELFF.

The genes are TRBV14 and TRBJ1-6, with 7 bases fitting TRBD1. Germline lookup yields CDR1 SGHDN and CDR2 FVKESK. With 3 bases clipped from V and 6 bases from J, the junction kept 11 bases outside the gene matches. The CDR3 consists of 17 residues. The CDR3 loop is CASSQGGTALSNSPLHF. In nucleotides, the CDR3 is TGTGCCAGCAGCCAGGGTGGGACAGCCCTTTCTAATTCACCCCTCCACTTT.

The gene calls are TRBV29-1 and TRBJ2-7; D may be TRBD1 (6 bases). Trimming removed 3 bases at V and 5 bases at J, with 11 bases between. CDR3 size: 12 residues. Germline lookup yields CDR1 SQVTM and CDR2 ANQGSEA. DNA of the CDR3: TGCAGCGTTGAGTCCCAGGGGAACGAGCAGTACTTC. It yields the protein CSVESQGNEQYF.

V usage is TRBV27 and J usage is TRBJ2-6; no reliable D call. The germline V gene has CDR1 MNHEY and CDR2 SMNVEV (reference sequence). The CDR3 sequence is 16 residues long. Trimming shortened V by 4 bases and J by 0 bases, and 10 bases separated the two germline ends. The CDR3 DNA sequence: TGTGCCAGCAGTTCACAAGGAGTCTCTGGGGCCAACGTCCTGACTTTC. Translated, it gives CASSSQGVSGANVLTF.

The rearrangement joins TRBV5-1 to TRBJ2-7; D possibly corresponds to TRBD2 (6 bases). V was clipped by 5 bases and J by 5 bases, with 14 bases between them. This CDR3 region has 13 residues. CDR1 SGHRS and CDR2 YFSETQ come from the germline V gene. Here the CDR3 reads CASRRDSADEQYF. As DNA, the CDR3 is TGCGCCAGCAGGCGGGACTCAGCCGACGAGCAGTACTTC.

The sample holds one count of this clone. V gene TRBV24-1 combines with J gene TRBJ2-1, with 8 bases lining up with TRBD2. Germline-derived CDR1 and CDR2 are KGHDR and SFDVKD. V trimming: 4 bases; J trimming: 0 bases; junction bases outside the gene matches: 7. This CDR3 is 17 amino acids long. The DNA of the CDR3 is TGTGCCACCAGTGACCCAACTAGCGGACACTCCTACAATGAGCAGTTCTTC. Its translation: CATSDPTSGHSYNEQFF.

The chain recombines TRBV19 with TRBJ1-1; tentatively, D is TRBD1 (5 bases). V was trimmed by 0 bases and J by 2 bases, leaving 10 bases between them. This CDR3 comprises 15 residues. Germline CDR1 reads LNHDA; CDR2 reads SQIVND (reference sequence). CDR3 residues: CASSIEGVANTEAFF. The CDR3 DNA follows: TGTGCCAGTAGTATAGAAGGGGTCGCTAACACTGAAGCTTTCTTT.

The chain uses TRBV5-5 and TRBJ1-1; D gene ambiguous. CDR3 length: 14 amino acids. CDR1 SGHKS and CDR2 YYEKEE come from the germline V gene (reference sequence). Between the trimmed V and J ends, which lost 7 bases and 3 bases, there was a span of 16 bases. This chain's CDR3 is CASGLAVADTEAFF. CDR3 nucleotides: TGTGCCAGCGGCCTGGCGGTGGCGGACACTGAAGCTTTCTTT.

This chain joins TRBV6-5 and TRBJ2-7, with D tentatively TRBD1 (5 bases). Germline CDR1 and CDR2: MNHEY and SVGAGI. Trimming pared 0 bases from V and 3 bases from J, leaving 12 bases between. The CDR3 totals 15 residues. CDR3 DNA: TGTGCCAGCAGTTACTCTAATACAGGCAGCTACGAGCAGTACTTC. This codes for CASSYSNTGSYEQYF.

V gene TRBV19 combines with J gene TRBJ1-5, with D maybe TRBD1 (6 bases). Trimming took 5 bases from V and 7 from J, leaving 12 bases between them. CDR1 and CDR2 (germline): LNHDA, SQIVND (reference sequence). CDR3 size: 13 residues. The CDR3 spells CASSGQGIQPQHF. The DNA of the CDR3 is TGTGCCAGTAGTGGTCAGGGGATCCAGCCCCAGCATTTT. Full variable domain (outside the CDR3, taken from reference TRBV19 and TRBJ1-5): DGGITQSPKYLFRKEGQNVTLSCEQNLNHDAMYWYRQDPGQGLRLIYYSQIVNDFQKGDIAEGYSVSREKKESFPLTVTSAQKNPTAFYLCASSGQGIQPQHFGDGTRLSIL.

The chain joins TRBV6-5 to TRBJ2-7, with D possibly TRBD2 on 5 matching bases. Germline V gene lookup returns CDR1 MNHEY and CDR2 SVGAGI. V was shortened by 5 bases and J by 0 bases, with 14 bases between the two germline ends. The length of the CDR3 is 15 residues. CDR3 sequence reads: CASSTDYSRSYEQYF. As DNA, the CDR3 is TGTGCCAGCAGTACCGACTATAGTCGCTCCTACGAGCAGTACTTC.

The chain employs TRBV7-2 and TRBJ1-1; D unresolved. V was clipped by 1 base and J by 1 base, with 16 bases between them. Germline-derived CDR1 and CDR2 are SGHTA and FQGNSA. CDR3 size: 17 residues. CDR3: CASSLDFSGWANTEAFF. DNA of the CDR3: TGTGCCAGCAGCTTAGATTTTTCAGGTTGGGCGAACACTGAAGCTTTCTTT.

This chain connects TRBV2 to TRBJ2-7; 8 bases agree with TRBD1. With V trimmed by 6 bases and J by 0 bases, 10 bases remained unmatched. CDR1 SNHLY and CDR2 FYNNEI come from the germline V gene. The CDR3 has 16 amino acids. For the CDR3, the DNA is TGTGCCAGCAGCGGATACGACAGGGGACTCTCCTACGAGCAGTACTTC. It yields the protein CASSGYDRGLSYEQYF. Full variable domain (missing parts from reference TRBV2 and TRBJ2-7): EPEVTQTPSHQVTQMGQEVILRCVPISNHLYFYWYRQILGQKVEFLVSFYNNEISEKSEIFDDQFSVERPDGSNFTLKIRSTKLEDSAMYFCASSGYDRGLSYEQYFGPGTRLTVT.

V usage is TRBV11-2 and J usage is TRBJ2-7; D not resolved. V was pared by 1 base and J by 2 bases, with 6 bases between. This CDR3 has 13 amino acids. Germline CDR1 and CDR2: SGHAT and FQNNGV. The CDR3 DNA reads as TGTGCCAGCAGCTTAGCCTCCCCCTACGAGCAGTACTTC. This codes for CASSLASPYEQYF.

The chain uses TRBV6-1 and TRBJ2-1; TRBD1 might be the D (6 bases). The CDR3 length is 14 residues. V was shortened by 7 bases and J by 6 bases, with 16 bases between the two germline ends. Germline V gene data show CDR1 as MNHNS and CDR2 as SASEGT. This CDR3 reads CASIGTRGPNEQFF. The CDR3 DNA sequence: TGTGCCAGCATCGGGACCAGGGGCCCCAATGAGCAGTTCTTC.

The chain links TRBV7-9 to TRBJ2-7, with a possible D match to TRBD2 (6 bases). V lost 8 bases, J lost 2 bases, and 13 bases lay in between. The CDR3 covers 13 residues. The V gene's germline CDR1 is SEHNR and CDR2 FQNEAQ (reference sequence). The CDR3 here is CASGTPSTYEQYF. For the CDR3, the DNA is TGTGCCAGCGGGACTCCCTCGACCTACGAGCAGTACTTC.

The CDR3 loop reads CSASLDYAYEQYF. The CDR3 DNA reads as TGCAGTGCTAGTTTAGACTATGCCTACGAGCAGTACTTC. V is TRBV20-1 and J is TRBJ2-7; D perhaps matches TRBD2 (5 bases). This CDR3 is 13 amino acids long. CDR1 DFQATT and CDR2 SNEGSKA come from the germline V gene (reference sequence). V was pared by 3 bases and J by 2 bases, with 11 bases between.

This clone has just a few counts. The chain joins TRBV7-2 to TRBJ2-3; D is undetermined. Germline assignment: CDR1 SGHTA and CDR2 FQGNSA. The V end was cut by 2 bases, the J end by 4 bases, with 10 bases between. The CDR3 loop spans 14 amino acids. The CDR3 protein is CASSLMKQADTQYF. As DNA, the CDR3 is TGTGCCAGCAGCTTAATGAAGCAGGCAGATACGCAGTATTTT.

J is TRBJ2-3 and V is TRBV5-1; TRBD2 matches 14 bases. The J segment lost 2 bases and the V segment lost 3 bases, leaving 5 bases of the junction unmatched. This CDR3 contains 17 residues. The germline V gene encodes CDR1 SGHRS and CDR2 YFSETQ. The CDR3 region has the DNA TGCGCCAGCAGCTCTGGACTAGCGGGGGGACTCACAGATACGCAGTATTTT. Translating it yields CASSSGLAGGLTDTQYF.

V is TRBV5-4 and J is TRBJ2-7; TRBD2 matches 11 bases. CDR3 size: 18 residues. Per germline, CDR1 SGHNT and CDR2 YYREEE (reference sequence). V lost 0 bases, J lost 4 bases, and 12 bases stayed unmatched. The CDR3 DNA follows: TGTGCCAGCAGCTTGGGTGGGCTAGCGGGGGGCCCGGGGTACGAGCAGTACTTC. Its protein is CASSLGGLAGGPGYEQYF.

The genes are TRBV4-2 and TRBJ2-5; D remains unclear. The ends were cut back, 1 base at V and 1 base at J, with 10 bases in the middle. CDR1 LGHNA and CDR2 YNFKEQ come from the germline V gene. The CDR3 runs to 15 residues. CDR3 sequence reads: CASSQVLNFQETQYF. The CDR3 coding sequence is TGTGCCAGCAGCCAAGTCCTAAACTTCCAAGAGACCCAGTACTTC.

The table lists this clone with a count of one. The rearrangement joins TRBV7-9 to TRBJ1-1; D remains unclear. Trimming cost V 2 bases and J 4 bases, with 11 bases left between them. This CDR3 is built from 14 residues. The germline gives CDR1 SEHNR, CDR2 FQNEAQ (reference sequence). The CDR3 nucleotides are TGTGCCAGCAGCTTAAACGCGGGCAGCACTGAAGCTTTCTTT. Translation gives CASSLNAGSTEAFF.

The chain employs TRBV29-1 and TRBJ1-2, with TRBD1 as a possible D gene (5 bases). This CDR3 spans 12 amino acids. CDR1 is SQVTM and CDR2 is ANQGSEA in the germline V gene. The CDR3 loop reads CRIHTTVYGYTF. CDR3 in DNA: TGCAGAATTCATACGACAGTATATGGCTACACCTTC.

V is TRBV29-1 and J is TRBJ1-1, with unresolved D. V lost 7 bases, J lost 5 bases, and 14 bases lay in between. There are 12 residues in the CDR3. CDR1 SQVTM and CDR2 ANQGSEA come from the germline V gene. As DNA, the CDR3 is TGCAGCGGACTGGGTAGCAGTACTGAAGCTTTCTTT. It is translated as CSGLGSSTEAFF. The entire variable domain, with the rest obtained from reference TRBV29-1 and TRBJ1-1, is as follows: SAVISQKPSRDICQRGTSLTIQCQVDSQVTMMFWYRQQPGQSLTLIATANQGSEATYESGFVIDKFPISRPNLTFSTLTVSNMSPEDSSIYLCSGLGSSTEAFFGQGTRLTVV.

The rearrangement uses TRBV7-3 and TRBJ1-2; D unclear. CDR1 and CDR2 (germline): SGHTA, FQGTGA. V was shortened by 1 base and J by 6 bases, with 3 bases between the two germline ends. The length of the CDR3 is 11 residues. CDR3 sequence reads: CASSLSDGYTF. In DNA, the CDR3 is TGTGCCAGCAGCTTAAGCGATGGCTACACCTTC.